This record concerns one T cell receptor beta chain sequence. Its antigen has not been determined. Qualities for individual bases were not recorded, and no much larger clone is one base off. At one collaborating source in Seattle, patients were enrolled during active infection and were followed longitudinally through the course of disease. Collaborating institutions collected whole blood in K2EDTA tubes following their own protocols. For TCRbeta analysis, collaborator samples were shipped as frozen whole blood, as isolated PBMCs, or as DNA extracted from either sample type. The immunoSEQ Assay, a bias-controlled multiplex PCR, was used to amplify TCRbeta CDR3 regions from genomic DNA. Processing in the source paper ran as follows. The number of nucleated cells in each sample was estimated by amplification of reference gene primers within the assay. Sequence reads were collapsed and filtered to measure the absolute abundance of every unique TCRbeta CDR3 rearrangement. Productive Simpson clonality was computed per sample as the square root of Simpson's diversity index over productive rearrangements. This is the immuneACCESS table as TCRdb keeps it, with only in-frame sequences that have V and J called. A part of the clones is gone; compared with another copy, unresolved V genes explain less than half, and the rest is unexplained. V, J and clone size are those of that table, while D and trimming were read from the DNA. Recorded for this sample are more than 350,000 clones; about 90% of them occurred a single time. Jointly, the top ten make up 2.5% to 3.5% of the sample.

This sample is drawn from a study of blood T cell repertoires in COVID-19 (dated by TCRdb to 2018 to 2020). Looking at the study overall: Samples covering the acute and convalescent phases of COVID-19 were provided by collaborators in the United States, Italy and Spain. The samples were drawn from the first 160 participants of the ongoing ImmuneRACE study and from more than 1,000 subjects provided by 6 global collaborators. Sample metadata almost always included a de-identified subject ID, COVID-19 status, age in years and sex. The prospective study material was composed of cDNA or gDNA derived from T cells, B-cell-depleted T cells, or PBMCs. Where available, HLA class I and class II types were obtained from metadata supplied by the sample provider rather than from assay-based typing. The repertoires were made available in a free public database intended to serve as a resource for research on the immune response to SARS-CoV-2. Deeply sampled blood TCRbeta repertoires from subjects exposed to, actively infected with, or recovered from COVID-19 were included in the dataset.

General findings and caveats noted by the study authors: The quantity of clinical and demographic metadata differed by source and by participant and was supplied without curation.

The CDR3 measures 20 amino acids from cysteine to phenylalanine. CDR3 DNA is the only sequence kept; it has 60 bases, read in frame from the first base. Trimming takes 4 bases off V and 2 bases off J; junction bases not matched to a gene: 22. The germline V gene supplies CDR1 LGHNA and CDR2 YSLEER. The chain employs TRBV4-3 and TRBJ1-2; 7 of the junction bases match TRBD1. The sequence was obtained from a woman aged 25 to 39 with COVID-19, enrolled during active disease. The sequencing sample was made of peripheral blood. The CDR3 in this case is CASSLEDRRSPHPSNYGYTF. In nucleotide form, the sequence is TGCGCCAGCAGCCTCGAGGACAGGAGGTCCCCCCACCCTTCGAACTATGGCTACACCTTC.